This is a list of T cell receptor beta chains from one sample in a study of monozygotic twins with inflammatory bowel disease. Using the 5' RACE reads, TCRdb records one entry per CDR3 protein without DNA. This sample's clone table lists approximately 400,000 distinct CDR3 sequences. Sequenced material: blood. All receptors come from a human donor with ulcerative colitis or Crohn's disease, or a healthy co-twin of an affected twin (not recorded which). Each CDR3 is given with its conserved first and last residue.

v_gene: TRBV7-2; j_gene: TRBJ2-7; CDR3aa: CASSLEGGAYEQYF
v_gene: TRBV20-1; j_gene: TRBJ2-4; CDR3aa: CSAQDTLAKNIQYF
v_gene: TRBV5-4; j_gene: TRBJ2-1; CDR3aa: CASSTSDNEQFF
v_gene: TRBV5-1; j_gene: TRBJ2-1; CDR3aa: CASKVGEGNNEQFF
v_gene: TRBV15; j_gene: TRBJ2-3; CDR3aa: CATSPGTSLGTQYF
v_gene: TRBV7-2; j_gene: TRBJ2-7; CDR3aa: CASSLDGRTYEQYF
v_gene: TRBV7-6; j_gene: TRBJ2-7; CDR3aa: CASSQGTSRTYEQYF
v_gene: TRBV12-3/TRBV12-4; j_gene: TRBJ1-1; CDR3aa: CASTPTGGTEAFF
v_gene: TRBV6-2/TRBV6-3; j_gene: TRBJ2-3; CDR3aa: CASSYTGTANSRDTQYF
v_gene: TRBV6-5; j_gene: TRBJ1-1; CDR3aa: CASSYAAANTEAFF
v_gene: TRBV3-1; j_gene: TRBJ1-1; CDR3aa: CASSQDLFVNTEAFF
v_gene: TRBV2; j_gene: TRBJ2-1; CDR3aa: CASRDLSNEQFF
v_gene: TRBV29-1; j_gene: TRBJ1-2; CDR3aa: CSVEPGDSAYGYTF
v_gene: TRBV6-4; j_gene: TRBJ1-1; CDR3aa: CASAPEMNTEAFF
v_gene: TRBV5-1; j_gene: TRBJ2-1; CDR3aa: CASSFLAGEYNEQFF
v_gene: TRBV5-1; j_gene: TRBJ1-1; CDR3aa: CAGEDQAMNTEAFF
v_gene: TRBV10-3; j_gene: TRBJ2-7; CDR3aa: CAISGATTSGASYEQYF
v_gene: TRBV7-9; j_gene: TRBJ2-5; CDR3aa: CASRPGTSGAVGETQYF
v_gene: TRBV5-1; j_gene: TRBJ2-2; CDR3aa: CASSARGENTGELFF
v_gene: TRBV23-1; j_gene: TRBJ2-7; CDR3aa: CASSLGGRSTYEQYF
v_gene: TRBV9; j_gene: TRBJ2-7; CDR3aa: CASSVADGLEGYEQYF
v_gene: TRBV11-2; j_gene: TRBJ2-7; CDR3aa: CASSLDLRGRRNSYEQYF
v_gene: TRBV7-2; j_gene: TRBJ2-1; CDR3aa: CASSFRLNEQFF
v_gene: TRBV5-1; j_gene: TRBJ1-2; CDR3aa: CASSLQTNYGYTF
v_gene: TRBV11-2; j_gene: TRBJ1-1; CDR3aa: CASSLRWGDTEAFF
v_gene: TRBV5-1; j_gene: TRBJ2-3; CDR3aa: CASSPELAGGITDTQYF
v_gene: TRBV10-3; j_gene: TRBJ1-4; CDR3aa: CAISRTGEKLFF
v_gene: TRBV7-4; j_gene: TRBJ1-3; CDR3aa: CASSRRTGERSGNTIYF
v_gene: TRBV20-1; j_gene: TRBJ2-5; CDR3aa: CSASPPGTSGEETQYF
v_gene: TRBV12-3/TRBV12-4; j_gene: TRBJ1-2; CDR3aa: CASTRTVTGAGYGYTF
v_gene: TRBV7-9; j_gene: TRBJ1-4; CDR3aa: CASSTFGGRINEKLFF
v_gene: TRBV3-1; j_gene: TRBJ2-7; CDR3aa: CASSQGMVVYEQYF
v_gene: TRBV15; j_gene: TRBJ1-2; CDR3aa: CATSSTGNVYGYTF
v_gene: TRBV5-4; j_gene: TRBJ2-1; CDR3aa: CASHSSTGDQLYEQFF
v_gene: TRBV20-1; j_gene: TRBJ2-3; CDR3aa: CSARFLTSTDTQYF
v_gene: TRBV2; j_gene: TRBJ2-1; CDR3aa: CASAGTRQGTNEQFF
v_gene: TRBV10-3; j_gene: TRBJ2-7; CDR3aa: CAISEEGYEQYF
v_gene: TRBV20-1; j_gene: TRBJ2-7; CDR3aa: CSARLLTSGNPYEQYF
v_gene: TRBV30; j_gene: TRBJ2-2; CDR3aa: CAWSVQGTGELFF
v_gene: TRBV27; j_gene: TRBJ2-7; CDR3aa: CASSPRQGVAYEQYF
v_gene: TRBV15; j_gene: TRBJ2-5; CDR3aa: CATSRGGGWAKETQYF
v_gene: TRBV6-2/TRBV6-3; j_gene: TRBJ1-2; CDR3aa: CASEKQENYGYTF
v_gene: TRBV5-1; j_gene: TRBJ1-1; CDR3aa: CASSLGQGSLSNTEAFF
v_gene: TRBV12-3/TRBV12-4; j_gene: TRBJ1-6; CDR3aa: CASSFQGSPLHF
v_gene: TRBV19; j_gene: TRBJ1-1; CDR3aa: CASSNRRGHPPEAFF
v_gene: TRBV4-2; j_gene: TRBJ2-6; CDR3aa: CASSQGQGIPGANVLTF
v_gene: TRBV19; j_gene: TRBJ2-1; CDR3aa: CASSISGGSSYNEQFF
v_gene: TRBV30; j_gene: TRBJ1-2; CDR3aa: CAWSVGTGGIGYTF
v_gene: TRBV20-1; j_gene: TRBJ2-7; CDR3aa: CSARVRGLSYEQYF
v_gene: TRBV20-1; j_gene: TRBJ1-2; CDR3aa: CSAQNRDRAAGYTF
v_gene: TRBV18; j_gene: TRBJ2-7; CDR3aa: CASSESHEQYF